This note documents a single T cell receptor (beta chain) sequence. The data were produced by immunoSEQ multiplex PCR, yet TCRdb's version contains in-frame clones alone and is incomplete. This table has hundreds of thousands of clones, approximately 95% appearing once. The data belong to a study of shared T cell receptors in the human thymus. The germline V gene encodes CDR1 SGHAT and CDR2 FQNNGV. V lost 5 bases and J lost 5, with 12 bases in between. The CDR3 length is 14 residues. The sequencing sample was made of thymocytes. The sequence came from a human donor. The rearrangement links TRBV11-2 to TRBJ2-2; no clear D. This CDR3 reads CASSNRASTGELFF. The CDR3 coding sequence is TGTGCCAGCAGCAACCGGGCCTCGACCGGGGAGCTGTTTTTT.